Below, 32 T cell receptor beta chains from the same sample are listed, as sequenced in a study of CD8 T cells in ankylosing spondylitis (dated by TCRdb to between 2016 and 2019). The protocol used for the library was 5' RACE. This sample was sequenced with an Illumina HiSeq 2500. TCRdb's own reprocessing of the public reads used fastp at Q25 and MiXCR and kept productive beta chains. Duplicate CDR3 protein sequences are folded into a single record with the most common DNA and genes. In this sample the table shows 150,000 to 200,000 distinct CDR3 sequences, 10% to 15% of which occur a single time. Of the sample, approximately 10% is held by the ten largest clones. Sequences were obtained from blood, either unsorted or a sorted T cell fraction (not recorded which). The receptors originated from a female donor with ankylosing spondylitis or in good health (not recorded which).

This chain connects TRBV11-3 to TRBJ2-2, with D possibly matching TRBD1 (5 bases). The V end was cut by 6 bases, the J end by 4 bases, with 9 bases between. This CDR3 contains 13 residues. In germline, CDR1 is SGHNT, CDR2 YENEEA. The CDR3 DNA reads TGTGCCAGCAGACTCGACAGCACCGGGGAGCTGTTTTTT. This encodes CASRLDSTGELFF. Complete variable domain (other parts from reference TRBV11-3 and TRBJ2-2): EAGVVQSPRYKIIEKKQPVAFWCNPISGHNTLYWYLQNLGQGPELLIRYENEEAVDDSQLPKDRFSAERLKGVDSTLKIQPAELGDSAVYLCASRLDSTGELFFGEGSRLTVL.

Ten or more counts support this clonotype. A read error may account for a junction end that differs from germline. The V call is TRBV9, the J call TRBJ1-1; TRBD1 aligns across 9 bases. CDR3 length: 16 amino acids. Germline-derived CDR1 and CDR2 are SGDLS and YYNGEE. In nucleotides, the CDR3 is TGTGCCAGCAGCCCCCGAGACAGGGGGGTGAAAACTGAAGCTTTCTTT. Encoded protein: CASSPRDRGVKTEAFF.

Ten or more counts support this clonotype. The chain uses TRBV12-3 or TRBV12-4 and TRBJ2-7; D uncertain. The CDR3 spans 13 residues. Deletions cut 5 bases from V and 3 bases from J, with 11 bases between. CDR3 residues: CASSPTDGYEQYF. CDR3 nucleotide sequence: TGTGCCAGCAGTCCTACCGACGGCTACGAGCAGTACTTC.

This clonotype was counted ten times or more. The CDR3 is CASSLGRYTDTQYF. In nucleotides, the CDR3 is TGCGCCAGCAGCTTAGGTCGATACACAGATACGCAGTATTTT. V is TRBV5-1 and J is TRBJ2-3; the D is unclear. Germline V lookup: CDR1 SGHRS, CDR2 YFSETQ. The CDR3 length is 14 residues. Trimming left V 2 bases short and J 2 bases short, with 9 bases between. The variable domain in full, with the rest retrieved from reference TRBV5-1 and TRBJ2-3, is KAGVTQTPRYLIKTRGQQVTLSCSPISGHRSVSWYQQTPGQGLQFLFEYFSETQRNKGNFPGRFSGRQFSNSRSEMNVSTLELGDSALYLCASSLGRYTDTQYFGPGTRLTVL.

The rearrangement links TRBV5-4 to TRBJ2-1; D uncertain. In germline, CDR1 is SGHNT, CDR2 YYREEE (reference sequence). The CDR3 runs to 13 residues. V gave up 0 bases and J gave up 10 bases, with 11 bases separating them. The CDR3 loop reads CASSLGGSLEQFF. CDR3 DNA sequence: TGTGCCAGCAGCTTGGGAGGTAGCTTGGAGCAGTTCTTC.

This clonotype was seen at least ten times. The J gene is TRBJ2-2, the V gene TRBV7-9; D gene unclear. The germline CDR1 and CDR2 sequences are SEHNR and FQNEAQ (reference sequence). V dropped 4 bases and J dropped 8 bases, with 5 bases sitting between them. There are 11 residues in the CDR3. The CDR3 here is CASSWQGELFF. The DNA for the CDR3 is TGTGCCAGCAGCTGGCAGGGGGAGCTGTTTTTT. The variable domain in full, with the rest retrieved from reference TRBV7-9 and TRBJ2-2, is DTGVSQNPRHKITKRGQNVTFRCDPISEHNRLYWYRQTLGQGPEFLTYFQNEAQLEKSRLLSDRFSAERPKGSFSTLEIQRTEQGDSAMYLCASSWQGELFFGEGSRLTVL.

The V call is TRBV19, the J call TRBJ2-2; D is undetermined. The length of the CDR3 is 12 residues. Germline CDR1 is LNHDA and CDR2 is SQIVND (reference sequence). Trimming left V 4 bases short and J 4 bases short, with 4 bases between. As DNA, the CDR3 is TGTGCCAGTAGTACCATCACCGGGGAGCTGTTTTTT. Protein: CASSTITGELFF.

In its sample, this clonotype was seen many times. The CDR3, as DNA: TGTGCCAGCAGCTGGGTCGGTTTAGGGGACACTGAAGCTTTCTTT. Its protein product is CASSWVGLGDTEAFF. The rearrangement joins TRBV5-5 to TRBJ1-1; TRBD1 might be the D (5 bases). The CDR3 runs 15 residues. V lost 3 bases and J lost 3, with 15 bases in between. The V gene's germline CDR1 is SGHKS and CDR2 YYEKEE (reference sequence).

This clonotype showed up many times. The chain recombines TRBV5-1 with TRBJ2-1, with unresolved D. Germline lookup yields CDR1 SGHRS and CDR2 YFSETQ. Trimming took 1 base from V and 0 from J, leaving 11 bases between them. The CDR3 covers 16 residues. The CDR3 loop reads CASSLSLIGSYNEQFF. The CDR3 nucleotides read TGCGCCAGCAGCTTGTCTCTTATCGGCTCCTACAATGAGCAGTTCTTC.

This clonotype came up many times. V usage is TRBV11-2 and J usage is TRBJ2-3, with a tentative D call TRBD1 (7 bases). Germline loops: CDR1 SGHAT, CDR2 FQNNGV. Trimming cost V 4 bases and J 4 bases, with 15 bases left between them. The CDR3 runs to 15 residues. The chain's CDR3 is CASSSGGGQADTQYF. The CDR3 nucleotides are TGTGCCAGCAGCTCTGGAGGGGGCCAGGCAGATACGCAGTATTTT.

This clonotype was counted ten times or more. CDR3 residues: CASSYSTSSHTGELFF. The DNA of the CDR3 is TGTGCCAGCAGTTACTCGACTAGCAGCCACACCGGGGAGCTGTTTTTT. V is TRBV6-5 and J is TRBJ2-2, with 7 bases matching TRBD2. The CDR3 is 16 residues long. Germline CDR1 reads MNHEY; CDR2 reads SVGAGI. The V gene end was trimmed by 0 bases and the J gene end by 3 bases; junction bases not matched to a gene: 4.

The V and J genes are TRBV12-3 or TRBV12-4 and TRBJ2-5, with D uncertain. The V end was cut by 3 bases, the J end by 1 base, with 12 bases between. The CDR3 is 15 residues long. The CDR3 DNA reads TGTGCCAGCAGTTTTTGGCTCACTTCCCAAGAGACCCAGTACTTC. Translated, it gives CASSFWLTSQETQYF.

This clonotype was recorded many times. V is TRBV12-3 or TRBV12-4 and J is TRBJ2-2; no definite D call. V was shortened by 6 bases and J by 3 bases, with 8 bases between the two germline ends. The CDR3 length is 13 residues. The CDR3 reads CASRARDTGELFF. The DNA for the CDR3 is TGTGCCAGCAGAGCCAGAGACACCGGGGAGCTGTTTTTT.

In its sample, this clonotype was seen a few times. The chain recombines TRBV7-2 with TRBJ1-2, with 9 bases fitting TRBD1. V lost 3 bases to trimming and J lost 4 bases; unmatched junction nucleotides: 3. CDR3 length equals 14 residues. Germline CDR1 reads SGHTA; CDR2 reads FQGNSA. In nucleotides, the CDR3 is TGTGCCAGCAGCTTGGGACAGGGCGGCTATGGCTACACCTTC. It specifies CASSLGQGGYGYTF.

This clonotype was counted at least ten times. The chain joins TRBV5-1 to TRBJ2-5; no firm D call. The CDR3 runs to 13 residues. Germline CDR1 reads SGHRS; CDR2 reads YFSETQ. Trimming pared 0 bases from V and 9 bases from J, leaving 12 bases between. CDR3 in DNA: TGCGCCAGCAGCTTGGGATCCGAACCGGCCCAGTACTTC. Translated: CASSLGSEPAQYF.

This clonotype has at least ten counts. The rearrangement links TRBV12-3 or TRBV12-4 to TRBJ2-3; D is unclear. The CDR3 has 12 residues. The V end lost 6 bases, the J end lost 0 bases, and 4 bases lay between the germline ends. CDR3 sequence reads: CASSHSTDTQYF. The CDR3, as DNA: TGTGCCAGCAGCCATAGCACAGATACGCAGTATTTT.

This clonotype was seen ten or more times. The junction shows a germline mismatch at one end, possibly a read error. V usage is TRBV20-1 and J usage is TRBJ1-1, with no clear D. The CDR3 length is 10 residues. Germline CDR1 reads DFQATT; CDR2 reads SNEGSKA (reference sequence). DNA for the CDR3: TGCAGTGCCGCGAACATTGAAGCTTTCTTT. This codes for CSAANIEAFF.

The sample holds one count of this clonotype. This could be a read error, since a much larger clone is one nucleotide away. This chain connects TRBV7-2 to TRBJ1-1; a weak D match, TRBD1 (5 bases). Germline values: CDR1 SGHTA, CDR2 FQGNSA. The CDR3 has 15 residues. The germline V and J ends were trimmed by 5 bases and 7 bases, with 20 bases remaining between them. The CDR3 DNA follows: TGTGCCAGCAGCCTGGAAGACAGACTTAGCGTTGAAGCTTTCTTT. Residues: CASSLEDRLSVEAFF.

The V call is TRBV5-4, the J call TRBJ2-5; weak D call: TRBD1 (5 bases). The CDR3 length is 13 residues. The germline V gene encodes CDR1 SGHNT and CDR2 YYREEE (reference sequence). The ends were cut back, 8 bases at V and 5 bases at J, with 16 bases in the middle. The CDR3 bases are TGTGCCAGTAGGTCAGGGAACGGGGAGACCCAGTACTTC. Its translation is CASRSGNGETQYF.

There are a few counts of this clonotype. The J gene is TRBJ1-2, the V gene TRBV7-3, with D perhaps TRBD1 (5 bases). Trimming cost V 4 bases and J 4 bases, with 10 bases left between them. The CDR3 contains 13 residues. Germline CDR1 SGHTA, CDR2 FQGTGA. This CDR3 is CASSSGSGYGYTF. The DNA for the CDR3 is TGTGCCAGCAGCTCAGGGTCTGGCTATGGCTACACCTTC. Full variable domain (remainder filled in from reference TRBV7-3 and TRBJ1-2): GAGVSQTPSNKVTEKGKYVELRCDPISGHTALYWYRQSLGQGPEFLIYFQGTGAADDSGLPNDRFFAVRPEGSVSTLKIQRTERGDSAVYLCASSSGSGYGYTFGSGTRLTVV.

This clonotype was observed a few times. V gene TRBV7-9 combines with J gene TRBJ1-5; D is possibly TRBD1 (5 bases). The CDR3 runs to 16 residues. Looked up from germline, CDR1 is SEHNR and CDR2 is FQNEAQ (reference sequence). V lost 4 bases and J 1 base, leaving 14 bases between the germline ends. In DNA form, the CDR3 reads TGTGCCAGCAGCTCGAACCTCCAGGGAAGCAATCAGCCCCAGCATTTT. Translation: CASSSNLQGSNQPQHF.

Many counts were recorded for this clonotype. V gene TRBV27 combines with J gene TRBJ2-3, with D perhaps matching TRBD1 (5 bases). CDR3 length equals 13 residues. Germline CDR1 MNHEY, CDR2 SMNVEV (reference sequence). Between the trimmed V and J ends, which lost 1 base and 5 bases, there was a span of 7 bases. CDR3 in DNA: TGTGCCAGCAGTTTATTAGGGGAAGATACGCAGTATTTT. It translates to CASSLLGEDTQYF.

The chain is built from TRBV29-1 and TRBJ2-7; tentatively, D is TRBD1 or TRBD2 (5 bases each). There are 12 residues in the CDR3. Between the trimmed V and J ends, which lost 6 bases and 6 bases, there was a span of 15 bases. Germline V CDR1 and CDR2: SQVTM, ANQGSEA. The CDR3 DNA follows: TGCAGCGTGGAAAGGGACCGCGGCGAGCAGTACTTC. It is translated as CSVERDRGEQYF.

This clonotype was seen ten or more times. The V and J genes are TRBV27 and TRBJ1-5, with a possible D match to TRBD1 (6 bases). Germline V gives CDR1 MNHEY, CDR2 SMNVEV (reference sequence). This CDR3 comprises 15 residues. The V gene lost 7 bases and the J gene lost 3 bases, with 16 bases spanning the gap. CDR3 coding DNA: TGTGCCAGCAAACAAAGGGGGAGCGTCAATCAGCCCCAGCATTTT. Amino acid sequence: CASKQRGSVNQPQHF.

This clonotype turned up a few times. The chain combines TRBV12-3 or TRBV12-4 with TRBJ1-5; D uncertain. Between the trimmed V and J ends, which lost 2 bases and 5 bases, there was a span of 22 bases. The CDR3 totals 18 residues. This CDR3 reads CASSLRRASTGPYQPQHF. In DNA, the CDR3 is TGTGCCAGCAGTTTACGACGCGCGTCAACTGGGCCTTATCAGCCCCAGCATTTT.

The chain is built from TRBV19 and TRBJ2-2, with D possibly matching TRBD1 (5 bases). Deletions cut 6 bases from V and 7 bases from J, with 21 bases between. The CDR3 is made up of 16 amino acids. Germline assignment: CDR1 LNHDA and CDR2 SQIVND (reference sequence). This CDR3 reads CASSRRQGRTNGELFF. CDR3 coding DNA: TGTGCCAGTAGCCGTCGGCAGGGAAGAACGAACGGGGAGCTGTTTTTT.

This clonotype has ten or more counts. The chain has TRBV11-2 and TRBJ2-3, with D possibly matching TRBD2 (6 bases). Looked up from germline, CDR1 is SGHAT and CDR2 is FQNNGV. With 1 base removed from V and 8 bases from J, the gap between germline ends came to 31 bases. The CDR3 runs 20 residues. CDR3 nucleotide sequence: TGTGCCAGCAGCTTAGGTCCGGCGGACCCCTGGGCCGGGAGCCAGGGTACGCAGTATTTT. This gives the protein CASSLGPADPWAGSQGTQYF.

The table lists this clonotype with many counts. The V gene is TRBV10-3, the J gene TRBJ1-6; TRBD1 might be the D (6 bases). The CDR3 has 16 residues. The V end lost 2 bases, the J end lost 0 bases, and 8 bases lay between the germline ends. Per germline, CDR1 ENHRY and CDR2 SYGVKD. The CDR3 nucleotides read TGTGCCATCAGTGAGGACAGGCCCTCCTATAATTCACCCCTCCACTTT. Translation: CAISEDRPSYNSPLHF.

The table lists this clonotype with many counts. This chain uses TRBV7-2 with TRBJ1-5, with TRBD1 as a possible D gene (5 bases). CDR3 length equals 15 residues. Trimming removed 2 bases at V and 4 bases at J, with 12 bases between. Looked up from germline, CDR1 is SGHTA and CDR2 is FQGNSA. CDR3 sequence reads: CASSLIGGRNQPQHF. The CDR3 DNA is TGTGCCAGCAGCTTAATTGGGGGTAGGAATCAGCCCCAGCATTTT.

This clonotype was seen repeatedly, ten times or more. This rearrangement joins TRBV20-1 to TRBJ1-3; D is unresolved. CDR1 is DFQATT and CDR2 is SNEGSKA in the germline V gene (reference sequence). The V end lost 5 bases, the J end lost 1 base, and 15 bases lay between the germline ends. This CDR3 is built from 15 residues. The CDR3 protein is CSADAGGSSGNTIYF. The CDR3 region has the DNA TGCAGTGCTGACGCTGGTGGGTCGTCTGGAAACACCATATATTTT.

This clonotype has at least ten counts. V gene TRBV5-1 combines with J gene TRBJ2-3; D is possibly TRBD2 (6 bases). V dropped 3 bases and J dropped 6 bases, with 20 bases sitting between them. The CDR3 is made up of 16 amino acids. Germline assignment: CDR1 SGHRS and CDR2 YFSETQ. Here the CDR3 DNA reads TGCGCCAGCAGCTCGGGTCCTAGCGTGTTTTTGGATACGCAGTATTTT. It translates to CASSSGPSVFLDTQYF. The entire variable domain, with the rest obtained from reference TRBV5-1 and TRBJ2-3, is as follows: KAGVTQTPRYLIKTRGQQVTLSCSPISGHRSVSWYQQTPGQGLQFLFEYFSETQRNKGNFPGRFSGRQFSNSRSEMNVSTLELGDSALYLCASSSGPSVFLDTQYFGPGTRLTVL.

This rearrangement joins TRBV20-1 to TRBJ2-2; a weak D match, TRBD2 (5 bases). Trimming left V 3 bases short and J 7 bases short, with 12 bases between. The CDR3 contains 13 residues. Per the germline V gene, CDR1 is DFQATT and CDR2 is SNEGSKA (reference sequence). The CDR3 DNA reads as TGCAGTGCTAGTGAGGGAGCGGACGGGGAGCTGTTTTTT. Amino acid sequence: CSASEGADGELFF.